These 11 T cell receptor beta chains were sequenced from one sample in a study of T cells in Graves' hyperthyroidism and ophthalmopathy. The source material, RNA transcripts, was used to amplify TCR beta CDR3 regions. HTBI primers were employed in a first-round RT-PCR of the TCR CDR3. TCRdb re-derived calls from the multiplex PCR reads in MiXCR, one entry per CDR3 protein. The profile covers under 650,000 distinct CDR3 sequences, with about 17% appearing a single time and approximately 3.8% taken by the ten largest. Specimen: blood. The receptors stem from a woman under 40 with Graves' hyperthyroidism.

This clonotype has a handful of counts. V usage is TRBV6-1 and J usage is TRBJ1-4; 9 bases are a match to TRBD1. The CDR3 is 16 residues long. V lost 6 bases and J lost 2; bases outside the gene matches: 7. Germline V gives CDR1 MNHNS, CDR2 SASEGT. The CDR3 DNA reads TGTGCCAGCAGCTTTGACAGGGGGTCGACTAATGAAAAACTGTTTTTT. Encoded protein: CASSFDRGSTNEKLFF.

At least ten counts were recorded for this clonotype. The CDR3 DNA follows: TGTGCCAGCAGTTACGCTGAGACTCGAATTTCTTTTGGAGCTTTCTTT. Amino acids: CASSYAETRISFGAFF. This rearrangement joins TRBV6-6 to TRBJ1-1; unclear D gene. This CDR3 spans 16 amino acids. CDR1 and CDR2 from the germline V gene are MNHNY and SVGAGI (reference sequence). The V end was cut by 2 bases, the J end by 10 bases, with 23 bases between.

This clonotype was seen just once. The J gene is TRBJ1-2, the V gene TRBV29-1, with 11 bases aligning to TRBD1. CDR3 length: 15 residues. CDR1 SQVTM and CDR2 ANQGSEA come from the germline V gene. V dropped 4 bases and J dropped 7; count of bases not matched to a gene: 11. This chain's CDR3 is CSVVVSGQGAGGYTF. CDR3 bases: TGCAGCGTTGTTGTTTCCGGACAGGGGGCTGGTGGCTACACCTTC.

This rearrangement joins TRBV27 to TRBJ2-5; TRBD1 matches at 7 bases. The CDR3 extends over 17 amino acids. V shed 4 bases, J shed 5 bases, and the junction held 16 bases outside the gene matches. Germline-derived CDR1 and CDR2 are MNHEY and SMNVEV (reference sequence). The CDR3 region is CASSSLGTGALRETQYF. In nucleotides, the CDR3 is TGTGCCAGCAGTTCCCTGGGCACAGGGGCTCTTAGGGAGACCCAGTACTTC.

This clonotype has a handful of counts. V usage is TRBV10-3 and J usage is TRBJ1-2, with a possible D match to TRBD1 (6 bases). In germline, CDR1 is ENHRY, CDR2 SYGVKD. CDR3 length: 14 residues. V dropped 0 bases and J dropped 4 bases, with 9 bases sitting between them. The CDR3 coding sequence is TGTGCCATCAGTGAGTCCGGGACACTCTATGGCTACACCTTC. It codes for CAISESGTLYGYTF.

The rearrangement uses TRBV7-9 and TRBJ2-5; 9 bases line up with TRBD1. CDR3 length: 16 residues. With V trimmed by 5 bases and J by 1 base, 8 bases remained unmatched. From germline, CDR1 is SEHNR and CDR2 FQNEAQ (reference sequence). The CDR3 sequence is CASSEGGDRVQETQYF. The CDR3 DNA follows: TGTGCCAGCAGCGAAGGAGGGGACAGGGTCCAAGAGACCCAGTACTTC.

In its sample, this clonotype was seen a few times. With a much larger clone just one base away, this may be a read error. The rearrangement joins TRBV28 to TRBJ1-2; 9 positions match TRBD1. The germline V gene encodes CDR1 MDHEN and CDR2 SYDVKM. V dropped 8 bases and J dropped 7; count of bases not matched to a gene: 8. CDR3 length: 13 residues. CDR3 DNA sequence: TGTGCCAGCGGACTACAGGGGGCGGGTGGCTACACCTTC. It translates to CASGLQGAGGYTF.

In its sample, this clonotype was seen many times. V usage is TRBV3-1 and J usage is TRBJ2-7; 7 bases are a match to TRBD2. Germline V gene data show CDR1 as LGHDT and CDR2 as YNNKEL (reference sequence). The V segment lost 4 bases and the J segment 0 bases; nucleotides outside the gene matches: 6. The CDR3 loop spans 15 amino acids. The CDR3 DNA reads TGTGCCAGCAGCCTAGCGGGCAGCCACTCCTACGAGCAGTACTTC. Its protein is CASSLAGSHSYEQYF.

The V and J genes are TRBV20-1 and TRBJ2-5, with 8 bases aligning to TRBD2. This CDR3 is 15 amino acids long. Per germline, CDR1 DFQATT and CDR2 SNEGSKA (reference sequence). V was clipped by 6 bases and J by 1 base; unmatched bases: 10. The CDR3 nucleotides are TGCAGTGCCCCCCGTCCAACTAGCGGCCAAGAGACCCAGTACTTC. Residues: CSAPRPTSGQETQYF.

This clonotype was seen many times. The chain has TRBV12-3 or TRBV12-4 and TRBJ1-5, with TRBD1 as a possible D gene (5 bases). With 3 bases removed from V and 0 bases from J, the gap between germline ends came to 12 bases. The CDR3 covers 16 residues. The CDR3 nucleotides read TGTGCCAGCAGTTTGGGGGGGATCTATAGCAATCAGCCCCAGCATTTT. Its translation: CASSLGGIYSNQPQHF.

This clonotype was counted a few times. The CDR3 bases are TGCAGCGCCCTCCTAGGTCGAGCAGATACGCAGTATTTT. Translated, it gives CSALLGRADTQYF. The gene calls are TRBV29-1 and TRBJ2-3; the D is unclear. Trimming removed 7 bases at V and 4 bases at J, with 15 bases between. The germline CDR1 and CDR2 sequences are SQVTM and ANQGSEA. This CDR3 is built from 13 residues.